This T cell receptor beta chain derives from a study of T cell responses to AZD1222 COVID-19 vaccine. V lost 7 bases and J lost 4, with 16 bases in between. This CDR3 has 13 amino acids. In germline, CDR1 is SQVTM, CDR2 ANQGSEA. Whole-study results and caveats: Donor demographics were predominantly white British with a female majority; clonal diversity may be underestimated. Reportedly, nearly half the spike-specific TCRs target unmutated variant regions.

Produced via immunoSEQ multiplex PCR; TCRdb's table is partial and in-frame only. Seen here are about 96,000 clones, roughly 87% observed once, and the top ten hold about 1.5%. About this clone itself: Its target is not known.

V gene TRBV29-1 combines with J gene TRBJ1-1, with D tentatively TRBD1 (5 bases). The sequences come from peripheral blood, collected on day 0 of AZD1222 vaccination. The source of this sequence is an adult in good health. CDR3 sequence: CSGRGPLGTEAFF. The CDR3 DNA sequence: TGCAGCGGAAGGGGCCCCCTCGGCACTGAAGCTTTCTTT.